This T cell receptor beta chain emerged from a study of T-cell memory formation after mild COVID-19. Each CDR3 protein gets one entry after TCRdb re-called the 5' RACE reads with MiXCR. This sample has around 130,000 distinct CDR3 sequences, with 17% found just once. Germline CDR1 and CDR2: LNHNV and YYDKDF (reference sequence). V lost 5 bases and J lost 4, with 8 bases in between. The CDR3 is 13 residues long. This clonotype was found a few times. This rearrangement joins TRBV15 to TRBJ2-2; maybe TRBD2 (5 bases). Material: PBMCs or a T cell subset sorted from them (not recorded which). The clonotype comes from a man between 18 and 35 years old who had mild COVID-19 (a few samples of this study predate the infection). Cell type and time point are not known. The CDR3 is CATSREITGELFF. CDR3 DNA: TGTGCCACCAGCCGGGAAATCACCGGGGAGCTGTTTTTT.